Sequencing of this T cell receptor beta chain was carried out in a study of T cells after yellow fever vaccination. Germline values: CDR1 MNHNS, CDR2 SASEGT. The CDR3 sequence is 14 residues long. With regard to this clonotype: At one of its ends the junction is not consistent with the germline gene, which may arise from a read error.

The 5'RACE template-switching step produced TCR cDNA and added a universal primer site and UMIs. TCRdb used MiXCR to reprocess the 5' RACE reads, holding one entry per CDR3 protein. Of 200,000 to 300,000 distinct CDR3 sequences detected, 6.9% appear once; the ten largest clones hold approximately 0.87%. The sequencing here drew on CD4+ T cells sorted from PBMCs, taken 15 days after the yellow fever booster vaccination. The sequence was collected from a man aged 25-45 years who received the YFV17D yellow fever vaccine. The chain is built from TRBV6-1 and TRBJ1-6; TRBD1 might be the D (5 bases). CDR3 in DNA: TGTGCCAGCAGTGAATCCGCGGACAATTCACCCCCCCACTTT. Translating it yields CASSESADNSPPHF.